Sequencing of this TCR beta chain was carried out in a study of identical twins. Trimming stripped 6 bases from V and 8 bases from J, with 10 bases between. The CDR3 is made up of 12 amino acids. MiXCR, run by TCRdb on the 5' RACE reads, gives a single entry per CDR3 protein. The data hold 200,000 or so distinct CDR3 sequences, with 7.5% observed a single time. These data also featured in a second study, about yellow fever vaccine responses in identical twins.

This clonotype was obtained from a woman under 30 in good health. Sample: memory (CD45RO+) T cells sorted from blood. This chain connects TRBV12-3 or TRBV12-4 to TRBJ1-4, with no clear D. Here the CDR3 reads CASSRAEEKLFF. Here the CDR3 DNA reads TGTGCCAGCAGCCGGGCGGAGGAAAAACTGTTTTTT.